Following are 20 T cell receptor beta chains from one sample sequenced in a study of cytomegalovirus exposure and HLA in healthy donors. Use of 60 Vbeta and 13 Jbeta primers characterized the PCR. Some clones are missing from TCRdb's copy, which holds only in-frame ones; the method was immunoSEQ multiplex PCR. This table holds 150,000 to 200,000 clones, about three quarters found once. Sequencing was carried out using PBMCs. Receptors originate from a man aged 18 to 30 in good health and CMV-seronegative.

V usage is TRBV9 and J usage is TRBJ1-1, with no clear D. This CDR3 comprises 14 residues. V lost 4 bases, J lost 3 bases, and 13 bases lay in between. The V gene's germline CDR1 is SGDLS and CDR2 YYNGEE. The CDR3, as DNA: TGTGCCAGCAGCTTTTCGGCCGGGGACACTGAAGCTTTCTTT. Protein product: CASSFSAGDTEAFF.

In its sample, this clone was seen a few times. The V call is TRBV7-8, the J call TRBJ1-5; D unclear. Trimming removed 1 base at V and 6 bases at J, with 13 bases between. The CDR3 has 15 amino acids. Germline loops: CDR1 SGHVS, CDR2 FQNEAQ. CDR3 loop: CASSLGRVSSQPQHF. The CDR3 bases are TGTGCCAGCAGCTTAGGGCGGGTCAGTAGTCAGCCCCAGCATTTT.

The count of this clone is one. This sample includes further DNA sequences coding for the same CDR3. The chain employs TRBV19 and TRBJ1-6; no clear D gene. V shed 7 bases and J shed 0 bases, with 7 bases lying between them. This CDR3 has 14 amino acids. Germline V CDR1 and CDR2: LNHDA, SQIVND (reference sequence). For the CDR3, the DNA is TGTGCCAGTACATGGAGCTCCTATAATTCACCCCTCCACTTT. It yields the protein CASTWSSYNSPLHF.

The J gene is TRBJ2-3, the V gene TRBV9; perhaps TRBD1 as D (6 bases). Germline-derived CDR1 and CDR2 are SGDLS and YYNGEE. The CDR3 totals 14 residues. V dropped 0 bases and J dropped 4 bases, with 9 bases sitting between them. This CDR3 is CASSVGQAPDTQYF. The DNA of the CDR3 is TGTGCCAGCAGCGTAGGACAGGCCCCAGATACGCAGTATTTT.

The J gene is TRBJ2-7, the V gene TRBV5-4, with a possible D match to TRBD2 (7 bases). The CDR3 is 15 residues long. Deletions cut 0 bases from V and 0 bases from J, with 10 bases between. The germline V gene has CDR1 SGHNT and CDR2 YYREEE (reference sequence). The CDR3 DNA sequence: TGTGCCAGCAGCTTGGATGGGGGGGCCTCCTACGAGCAGTACTTC. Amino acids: CASSLDGGASYEQYF.

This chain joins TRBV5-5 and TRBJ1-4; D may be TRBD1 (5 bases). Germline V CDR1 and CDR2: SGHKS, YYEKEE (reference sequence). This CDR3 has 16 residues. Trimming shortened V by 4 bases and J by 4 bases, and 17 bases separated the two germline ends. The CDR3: CASSPDGTWVNEKLFF. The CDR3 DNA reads TGTGCCAGCAGCCCGGACGGGACTTGGGTTAATGAAAAACTGTTTTTT.

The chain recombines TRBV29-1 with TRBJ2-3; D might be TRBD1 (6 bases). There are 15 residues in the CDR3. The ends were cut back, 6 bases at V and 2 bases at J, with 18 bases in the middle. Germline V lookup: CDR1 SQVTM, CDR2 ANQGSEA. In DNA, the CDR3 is TGCAGCGTCGATCCCGGGACATGGGACACAGATACGCAGTATTTT. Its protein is CSVDPGTWDTDTQYF.

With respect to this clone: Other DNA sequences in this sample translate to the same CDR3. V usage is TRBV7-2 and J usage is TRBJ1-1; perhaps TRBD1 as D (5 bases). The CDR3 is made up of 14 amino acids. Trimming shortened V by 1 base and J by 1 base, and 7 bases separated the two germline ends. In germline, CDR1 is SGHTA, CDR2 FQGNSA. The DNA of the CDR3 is TGTGCCAGCAGCTTAGTAAGGGGGAACACTGAAGCTTTCTTT. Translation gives CASSLVRGNTEAFF.

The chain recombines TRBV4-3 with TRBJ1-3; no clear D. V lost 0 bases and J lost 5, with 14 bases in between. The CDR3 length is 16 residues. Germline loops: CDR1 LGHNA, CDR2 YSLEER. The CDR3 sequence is CASSQENQINRNTIYF. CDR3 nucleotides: TGCGCCAGCAGCCAAGAAAATCAGATTAACCGAAACACCATATATTTT.

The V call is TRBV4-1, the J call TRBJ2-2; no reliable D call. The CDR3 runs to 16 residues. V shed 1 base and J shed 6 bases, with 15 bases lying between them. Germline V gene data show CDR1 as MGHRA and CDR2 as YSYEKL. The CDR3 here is CASSQGSWASSGELFF. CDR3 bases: TGCGCCAGCAGCCAAGGTAGTTGGGCGTCCTCCGGGGAGCTGTTTTTT.

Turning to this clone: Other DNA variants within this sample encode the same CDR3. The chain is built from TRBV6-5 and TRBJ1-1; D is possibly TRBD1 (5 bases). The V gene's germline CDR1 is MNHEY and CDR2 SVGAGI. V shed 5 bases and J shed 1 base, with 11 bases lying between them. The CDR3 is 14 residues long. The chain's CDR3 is CASSPLQGNTEAFF. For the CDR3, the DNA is TGTGCCAGCAGTCCCCTCCAGGGGAACACTGAAGCTTTCTTT.

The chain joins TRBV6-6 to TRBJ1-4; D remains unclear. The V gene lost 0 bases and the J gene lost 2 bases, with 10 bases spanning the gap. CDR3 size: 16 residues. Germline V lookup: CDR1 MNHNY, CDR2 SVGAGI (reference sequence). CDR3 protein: CASSYSFGATNEKLFF. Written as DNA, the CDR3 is TGTGCCAGCAGTTACTCGTTCGGTGCCACTAATGAAAAACTGTTTTTT.

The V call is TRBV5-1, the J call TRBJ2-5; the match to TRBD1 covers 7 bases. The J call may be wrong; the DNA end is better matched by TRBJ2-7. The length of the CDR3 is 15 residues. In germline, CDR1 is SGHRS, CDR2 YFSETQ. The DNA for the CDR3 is TGCGCCAGCAGCTGGTGGGGACAGCCTGGGTACGAGCAGTACTTC. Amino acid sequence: CASSWWGQPGYEQYF.

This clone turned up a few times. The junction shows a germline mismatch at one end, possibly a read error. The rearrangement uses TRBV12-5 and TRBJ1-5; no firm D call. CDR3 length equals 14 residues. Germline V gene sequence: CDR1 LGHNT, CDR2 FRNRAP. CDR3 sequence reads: CASGLSEGSQPQHF. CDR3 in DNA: TGTGCGAGTGGTTTATCGGAGGGAAGCCAGCCCCAGCATTTT.

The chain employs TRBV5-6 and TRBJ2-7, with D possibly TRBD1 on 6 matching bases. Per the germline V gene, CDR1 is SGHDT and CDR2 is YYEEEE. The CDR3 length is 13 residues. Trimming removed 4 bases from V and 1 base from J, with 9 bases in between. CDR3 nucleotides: TGTGCCAGCAGCCCCACAGGGTCCTACGAGCAGTACTTC. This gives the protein CASSPTGSYEQYF.

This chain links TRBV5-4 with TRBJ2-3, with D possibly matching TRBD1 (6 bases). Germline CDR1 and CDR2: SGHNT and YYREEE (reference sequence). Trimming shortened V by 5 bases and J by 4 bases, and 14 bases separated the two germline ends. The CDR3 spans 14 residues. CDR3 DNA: TGTGCCAGCAGTCACCCAACAGGGTCAGATACGCAGTATTTT. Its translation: CASSHPTGSDTQYF. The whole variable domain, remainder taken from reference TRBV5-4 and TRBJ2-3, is ETGVTQSPTHLIKTRGQQVTLRCSSQSGHNTVSWYQQALGQGPQFIFQYYREEENGRGNFPPRFSGLQFPNYSSELNVNALELDDSALYLCASSHPTGSDTQYFGPGTRLTVL.

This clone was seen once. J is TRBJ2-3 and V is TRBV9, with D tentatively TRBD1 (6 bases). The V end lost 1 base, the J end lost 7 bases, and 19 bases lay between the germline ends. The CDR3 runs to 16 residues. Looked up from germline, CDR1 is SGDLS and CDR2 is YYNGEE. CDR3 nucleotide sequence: TGTGCCAGCAGCGTATTGGCACAGGGCAACGAAAATACGCAGTATTTT. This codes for CASSVLAQGNENTQYF.

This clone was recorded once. This CDR3 is CASSFSTGGTDTQYF. The CDR3 DNA sequence: TGTGCCAGCAGCTTTTCTACAGGGGGCACAGATACGCAGTATTTT. This rearrangement joins TRBV5-6 to TRBJ2-3; TRBD1 agrees at 7 bases. This CDR3 has 15 residues. The germline gives CDR1 SGHDT, CDR2 YYEEEE. J gave up 1 base and V 2 bases, and 4 bases lay outside the gene matches.

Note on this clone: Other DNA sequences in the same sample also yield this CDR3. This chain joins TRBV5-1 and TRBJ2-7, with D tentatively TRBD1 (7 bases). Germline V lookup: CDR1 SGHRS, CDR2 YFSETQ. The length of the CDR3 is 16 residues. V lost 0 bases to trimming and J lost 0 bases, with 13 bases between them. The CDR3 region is CASSLAGGGSSYEQYF. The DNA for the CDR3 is TGCGCCAGCAGCTTGGCCGGAGGGGGCAGCTCCTACGAGCAGTACTTC.

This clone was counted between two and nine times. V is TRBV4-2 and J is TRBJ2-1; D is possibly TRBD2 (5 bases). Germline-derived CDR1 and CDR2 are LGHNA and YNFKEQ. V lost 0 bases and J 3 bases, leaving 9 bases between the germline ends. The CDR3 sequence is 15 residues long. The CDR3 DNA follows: TGTGCCAGCAGCCAAGAACCCGGGGTCTACAATGAGCAGTTCTTC. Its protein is CASSQEPGVYNEQFF.